The 28 T cell receptor beta chains in this list originate from one sample, sequenced in a study of regulatory T cells in long-lasting Graves disease. Time point: newly diagnosed GD, antithyroid drugs for less than 3 months. The TCR library was prepared using RNA isolated from PBMCs. Researchers made TCR beta libraries by using iRepertoire HTBI primers and running Arm-PCR on CDR3 regions. Each CDR3 protein gets one entry after TCRdb re-called the multiplex PCR reads with MiXCR. The sample shows roughly 520,000 distinct CDR3 sequences, around 11% of them seen only once. These records were also assigned to another study, of T cells in Graves' hyperthyroidism and ophthalmopathy.

The material was peripheral blood mononuclear cells (PBMCs), obtained at new diagnosis, from a patient treated with antithyroid drugs. The receptors were sampled from a woman in her twenties or thirties with Graves disease.

This clonotype was recorded many times. The chain recombines TRBV29-1 with TRBJ2-1, with TRBD2 matching 7 bases. In germline, CDR1 is SQVTM, CDR2 ANQGSEA. V lost 4 bases to trimming and J lost 0 bases; unmatched junction nucleotides: 6. The CDR3 extends over 15 amino acids. This CDR3 is CSVAAGAYSYNEQFF. CDR3 coding DNA: TGCAGCGTTGCCGCGGGAGCCTACTCCTACAATGAGCAGTTCTTC.

This clonotype was observed at least ten times. The rearrangement joins TRBV6-2 or TRBV6-3 to TRBJ1-6; TRBD1 might be the D (6 bases). Per the germline V gene, CDR1 is MNHEY and CDR2 is SVGEGT. CDR3 size: 14 residues. Trimming left V 4 bases short and J 7 bases short, with 11 bases between. The CDR3 loop reads CASSFRGINSPLHF. CDR3 DNA sequence: TGTGCCAGCAGTTTCAGGGGAATCAATTCACCCCTCCACTTT.

This clonotype was observed many times. This chain uses TRBV11-1 with TRBJ2-1; no clear D gene. V dropped 1 base and J dropped 5 bases, with 15 bases sitting between them. Germline CDR1 reads SGHAT; CDR2 reads FQDESV (reference sequence). This CDR3 has 16 residues. The CDR3 DNA reads TGTGCCAGCAGCTTAGGGGGTAGTCTGAGGAACAATGAGCAGTTCTTC. Amino acids: CASSLGGSLRNNEQFF.

This clonotype was observed at least ten times. This chain connects TRBV20-1 to TRBJ2-3, with 15 bases identical to TRBD2. The germline CDR1 and CDR2 sequences are DFQATT and SNEGSKA (reference sequence). This CDR3 has 15 residues. CDR3 nucleotides: TGCAGCTCAACTTCCGGGACTAGCGGGAGGGATACGCAGTATTTT. Translation gives CSSTSGTSGRDTQYF.

This chain links TRBV19 with TRBJ1-5, with a possible D match to TRBD1 (5 bases). Germline V CDR1 and CDR2: LNHDA, SQIVND (reference sequence). This CDR3 is 14 amino acids long. V lost 2 bases, J lost 4 bases, and 9 bases lay in between. This CDR3 is CASSIKSGNQPQHF. The CDR3 DNA reads as TGTGCCAGTAGTATAAAGTCAGGGAATCAGCCCCAGCATTTT.

The genes are TRBV6-5 and TRBJ2-1; 7 bases map to TRBD2. The CDR3 spans 13 residues. CDR1 and CDR2 from the germline V gene are MNHEY and SVGAGI. J was trimmed by 10 bases and V by 0 bases; bases with no gene match: 3. CDR3 DNA: TGTGCCAGCAGTTACTCGATGGGGGGGGAGCAGTTCTTC. It yields the protein CASSYSMGGEQFF.

This clonotype was picked up many times. V and J are TRBV12-3 or TRBV12-4 and TRBJ2-7; D is perhaps TRBD2 (6 bases). The CDR3 has 14 residues. V was cut by 6 bases and J by 2 bases, with 14 bases left in between. The CDR3 sequence is CASSSNRRAYEQYF. In nucleotides, the CDR3 is TGTGCCAGCAGCTCCAACCGGAGGGCCTACGAGCAGTACTTC.

This clonotype was counted ten times or more. The V gene is TRBV6-2 or TRBV6-3, the J gene TRBJ2-3, with TRBD1 matching 9 bases. The V and J ends lost 5 bases and 6 bases, in that order; junction bases with no gene match: 6. The CDR3 loop spans 14 amino acids. The germline V gene has CDR1 MNHEY and CDR2 SVGEGT. CDR3 amino acids: CASSEGTGPDTQYF. The CDR3 coding sequence is TGTGCCAGCAGTGAAGGGACAGGGCCCGATACGCAGTATTTT.

Ten or more counts support this clonotype. The chain combines TRBV6-1 with TRBJ1-4, with D uncertain. Trimming shortened V by 7 bases and J by 6 bases, and 24 bases separated the two germline ends. This CDR3 is 17 amino acids long. CDR1 MNHNS and CDR2 SASEGT come from the germline V gene. In nucleotides, the CDR3 is TGTGCCAGCATGGAGACGGCGGATCGGCAACTAGATGAAAAACTGTTTTTT. Translation: CASMETADRQLDEKLFF.

In its sample, this clonotype was seen a few times. Just one base apart from a much larger clone, this may be a read error. Lacking the conserved final phenylalanine or tryptophan, this CDR3 likely reflects a read error. The chain is built from TRBV2 and TRBJ1-6; perhaps TRBD1 as D (6 bases). This CDR3 region has 16 residues. Per the germline V gene, CDR1 is SNHLY and CDR2 is FYNNEI. Trimming shortened V by 4 bases and J by 7 bases, and 17 bases separated the two germline ends. The CDR3: CASSGQGMIMNSPLHL. The CDR3 DNA reads TGTGCCAGCAGTGGGCAGGGGATGATAATGAATTCACCCCTCCACCTT.

This clonotype was seen repeatedly, ten times or more. The chain couples TRBV28 to TRBJ2-1; TRBD2 agrees at 7 bases. Germline trimming cut 11 bases from V and 3 bases from J; bases unmatched to any gene: 13. The CDR3 consists of 15 residues. CDR1 and CDR2 from the germline V gene are MDHEN and SYDVKM. CDR3 DNA: TGTGCCGCCGCGGGGGAGGCTTCGTACTACAATGAGCAGTTCTTC. This gives the protein CAAAGEASYYNEQFF.

This clonotype was seen only a few times. V gene TRBV29-1 combines with J gene TRBJ2-1; 7 nucleotides align to TRBD2. Trimming cost V 6 bases and J 7 bases; bases outside gene matches: 18. The CDR3 has 16 residues. CDR1 SQVTM and CDR2 ANQGSEA come from the germline V gene. CDR3 DNA sequence: TGCAGCGTGGAATACCCAGCGGGAAGTGGATGGAATGAGCAGTTCTTC. It encodes CSVEYPAGSGWNEQFF.

This clonotype has a handful of counts. A much larger clonotype is one base distant, so this may be a read error. The V and J genes are TRBV12-5 and TRBJ2-3, with TRBD2 identical over 12 bases. The CDR3 has 16 amino acids. Per germline, CDR1 LGHNT and CDR2 FRNRAP. CDR3 in amino acids: CASGPGLAGVTGTQYF. The CDR3 DNA is TGTGCTAGTGGCCCGGGACTAGCGGGCGTCACAGGTACGCAGTATTTT.

This clonotype was counted only a few times. V gene TRBV25-1 combines with J gene TRBJ2-7; 9 bases are a match to TRBD2. The germline V gene encodes CDR1 MGHDK and CDR2 SYGVNS. The CDR3 length is 16 residues. J gave up 2 bases and V 3 bases, and 8 bases lay outside the gene matches. In nucleotides, the CDR3 is TGTGCCAGCAGTGACTATCTAGCGGGATCACCCTACGAGCAGTACTTC. This codes for CASSDYLAGSPYEQYF.

Many counts were recorded for this clonotype. The V gene is TRBV4-1, the J gene TRBJ2-3; 10 bases are a match to TRBD1. The trim removed 4 bases at V and 3 bases at J, leaving 7 bases unmatched. CDR1 is MGHRA, CDR2 YSYEKL, per germline. There are 16 residues in the CDR3. For the CDR3, the DNA is TGCGCCAGCAGCCCCTTAGGACAGGGGGTGACAGATACGCAGTATTTT. It translates to CASSPLGQGVTDTQYF.

The chain couples TRBV6-2 or TRBV6-3 to TRBJ2-7, with a possible D match to TRBD2 (7 bases). This CDR3 is 15 amino acids long. Germline V gene sequence: CDR1 MNHEY, CDR2 SVGEGT. Trimming removed 6 bases from V and 4 bases from J, with 19 bases in between. The CDR3 protein is CASRGPGAGDYEQYF. CDR3 nucleotide sequence: TGTGCCAGCAGGGGCCCAGGGGCGGGAGATTACGAGCAGTACTTC.

This clonotype was seen only a few times. The rearrangement joins TRBV19 to TRBJ1-6; D is possibly TRBD1 (5 bases). Germline CDR1 LNHDA, CDR2 SQIVND (reference sequence). The germline V and J ends were trimmed by 6 bases and 0 bases, with 12 bases remaining between them. The CDR3 is 16 amino acids. CDR3: CASRIKGSSYNSPLHF. Written as DNA, the CDR3 is TGTGCCAGTAGAATTAAGGGGAGCTCCTATAATTCACCCCTCCACTTT.

Ten or more counts support this clonotype. J is TRBJ1-2 and V is TRBV19, with TRBD1 identical over 7 bases. CDR1 and CDR2 from the germline V gene are LNHDA and SQIVND (reference sequence). CDR3 length equals 14 residues. V shed 6 bases and J 2 bases; nucleotides not matched to a gene: 6. The CDR3 DNA reads as TGTGCCAGTAGCAGGGACAGAACGAACTATGGCTACACCTTC. Its protein product is CASSRDRTNYGYTF.

This clonotype was counted many times. The chain carries TRBV12-3 or TRBV12-4 and TRBJ1-4, with D maybe TRBD1 (5 bases). The CDR3 sequence is 19 residues long. V was cut by 5 bases and J by 3 bases, with 25 bases left in between. DNA for the CDR3: TGTGCCAGCAGTCTCCTCGTCTCGGGGGACGGGGTTGCTAATGAAAAACTGTTTTTT. Its protein is CASSLLVSGDGVANEKLFF.

The V call is TRBV29-1, the J call TRBJ1-2, with D hard to call. In germline, CDR1 is SQVTM, CDR2 ANQGSEA. The CDR3 length is 12 residues. V shed 2 bases and J shed 1 base, with 5 bases lying between them. CDR3: CSVELYNYGYTF. The CDR3 bases are TGCAGCGTTGAACTCTATAACTATGGCTACACCTTC.

This clonotype was found many times. V gene TRBV28 combines with J gene TRBJ2-2, with a possible D match to TRBD2 (6 bases). The ends were cut back, 6 bases at V and 1 base at J, with 24 bases in the middle. Germline CDR1 reads MDHEN; CDR2 reads SYDVKM. The CDR3 has 19 amino acids. This CDR3 reads CASRGLTSQLILNTGELFF. In DNA, the CDR3 is TGTGCCAGCAGGGGATTAACTAGCCAGCTGATCCTGAACACCGGGGAGCTGTTTTTT.

With respect to this clonotype: Only one base separates this from a far larger clonotype, so it likely reflects a read error. V and J are TRBV2 and TRBJ2-7; 16 bases line up with TRBD2. The CDR3 runs to 17 residues. Germline loops: CDR1 SNHLY, CDR2 FYNNEI. After removal of 10 bases from V and 7 bases from J, the junction contained 16 bases not matched to a gene. The CDR3 coding sequence is TGTGCCATACTAATGGGACTAGCGGGAGGGGGGATCAATGAGCAGTACTTC. Amino acids: CAILMGLAGGGINEQYF.

This clonotype was recorded many times. The V gene is TRBV18, the J gene TRBJ1-5; 7 nucleotides agree with TRBD1. The CDR3 length is 15 residues. CDR1 is KGHSH, CDR2 LQKENI, per germline. The junction had 8 bases not matched to a gene; V was cut back by 6 bases and J by 3 bases. This chain's CDR3 is CASSPGQVINQPQHF. CDR3 DNA: TGTGCCAGCTCCCCCGGACAGGTTATCAATCAGCCCCAGCATTTT.

Ten or more counts support this clonotype. The chain combines TRBV7-3 with TRBJ1-1; weak D call: TRBD1 (5 bases). CDR3 length: 14 amino acids. V lost 5 bases to trimming and J lost 10 bases, with 20 bases between them. Germline V CDR1 and CDR2: SGHTA, FQGTGA. CDR3 coding DNA: TGTGCCAGCAGCCCCTCCGTTGGCGGACAACCAGCTTTCTTT. This translates into CASSPSVGGQPAFF.

This rearrangement joins TRBV2 to TRBJ2-1, with D maybe TRBD2 (6 bases). The CDR3 totals 16 residues. Germline V gene sequence: CDR1 SNHLY, CDR2 FYNNEI. The V gene lost 4 bases and the J gene lost 8 bases, with 21 bases spanning the gap. In nucleotides, the CDR3 is TGTGCCAGCAGTGGTTCGCGGGATATATATAATCATGAGCAGTTCTTC. Protein product: CASSGSRDIYNHEQFF.

The chain uses TRBV3-2 and TRBJ2-7; the D call TRBD2 from the table was never checked on the DNA. TRBV3-2 is a pseudogene. This CDR3 comprises 15 residues. CDR3 protein: CASSQEAGGSHEQYF. The CDR3 coding sequence is TGTGCCAGCAGCCAAGAAGCGGGAGGGAGCCACGAGCAGTACTTC.

There are many counts of this clonotype. The V and J genes are TRBV30 and TRBJ2-7, with D tentatively TRBD1 (6 bases). The germline gives CDR1 GTSNPN, CDR2 SVGIG (reference sequence). The CDR3 sequence is 15 residues long. Trimming stripped 1 base from V and 4 bases from J, with 17 bases between. CDR3 bases: TGTGCCTGGAGTGGGGGGCAAGCGGACCGTTACGAGCAGTACTTC. This encodes CAWSGGQADRYEQYF. Together with reference TRBV30 and TRBJ2-7, the CDR3 gives the full variable domain: SQTIHQWPATLVQPVGSPLSLECTVEGTSNPNLYWYRQAAGRGLQLLFYSVGIGQISSEVPQNLSASRPQDRQFILSSKKLLLSDSGFYLCAWSGGQADRYEQYFGPGTRLTVT.

The table lists this clonotype with many counts. In DNA form, the CDR3 reads TGTGCCAGCTCCCCAGAGGACAGTTATGGCTACACCTTC. It encodes CASSPEDSYGYTF. The chain links TRBV18 to TRBJ1-2, with a tentative D call TRBD1 (6 bases). Germline V gene sequence: CDR1 KGHSH, CDR2 LQKENI. There are 13 residues in the CDR3. V was trimmed by 6 bases and J by 5 bases, leaving 13 bases between them.